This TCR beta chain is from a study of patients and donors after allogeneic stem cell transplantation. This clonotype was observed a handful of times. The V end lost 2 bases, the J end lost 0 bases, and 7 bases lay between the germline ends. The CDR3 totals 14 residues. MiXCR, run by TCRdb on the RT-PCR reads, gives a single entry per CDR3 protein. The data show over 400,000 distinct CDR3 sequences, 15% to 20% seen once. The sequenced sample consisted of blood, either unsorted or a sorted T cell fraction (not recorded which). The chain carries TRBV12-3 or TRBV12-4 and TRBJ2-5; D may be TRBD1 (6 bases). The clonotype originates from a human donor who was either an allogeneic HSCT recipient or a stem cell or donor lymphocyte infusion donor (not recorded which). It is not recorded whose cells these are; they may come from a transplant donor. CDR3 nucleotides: TGTGCCAGCAGTTTAAGGACAGACCAAGAGACCCAGTACTTC. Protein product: CASSLRTDQETQYF.